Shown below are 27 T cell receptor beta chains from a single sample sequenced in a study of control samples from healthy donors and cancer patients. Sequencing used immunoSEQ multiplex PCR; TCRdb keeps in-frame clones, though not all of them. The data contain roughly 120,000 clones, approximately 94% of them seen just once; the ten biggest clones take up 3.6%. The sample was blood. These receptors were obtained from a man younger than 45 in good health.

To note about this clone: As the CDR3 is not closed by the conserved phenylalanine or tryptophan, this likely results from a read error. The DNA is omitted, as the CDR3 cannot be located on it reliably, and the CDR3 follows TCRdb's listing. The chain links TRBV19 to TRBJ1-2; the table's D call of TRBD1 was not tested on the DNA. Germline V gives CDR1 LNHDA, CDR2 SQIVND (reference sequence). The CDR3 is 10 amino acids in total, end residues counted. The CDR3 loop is CASSGGRLDA.

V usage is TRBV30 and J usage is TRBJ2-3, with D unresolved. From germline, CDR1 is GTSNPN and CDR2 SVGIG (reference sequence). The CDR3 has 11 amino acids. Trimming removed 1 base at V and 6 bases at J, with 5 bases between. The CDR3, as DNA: TGTGCCTGGAGTGGGAGTGATACGCAGTATTTT. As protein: CAWSGSDTQYF.

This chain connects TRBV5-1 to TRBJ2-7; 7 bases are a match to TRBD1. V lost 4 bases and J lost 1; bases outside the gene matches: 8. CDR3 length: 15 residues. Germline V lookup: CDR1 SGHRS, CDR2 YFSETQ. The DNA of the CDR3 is TGCGCCAGCAGCCGGGGACAGACCAGTTCCTACGAGCAGTACTTC. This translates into CASSRGQTSSYEQYF.

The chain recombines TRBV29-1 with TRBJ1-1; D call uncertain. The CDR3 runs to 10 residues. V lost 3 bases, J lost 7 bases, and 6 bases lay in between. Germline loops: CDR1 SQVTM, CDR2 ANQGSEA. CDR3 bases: TGCAGCGTTGATTTAAGTGAAGCTTTCTTT. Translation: CSVDLSEAFF.

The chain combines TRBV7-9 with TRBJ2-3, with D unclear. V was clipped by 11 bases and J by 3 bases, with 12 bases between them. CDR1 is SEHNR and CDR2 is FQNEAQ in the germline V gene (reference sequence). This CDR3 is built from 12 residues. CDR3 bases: TGTGCCGCAGGCACGGCTACAGATACGCAGTATTTT. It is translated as CAAGTATDTQYF.

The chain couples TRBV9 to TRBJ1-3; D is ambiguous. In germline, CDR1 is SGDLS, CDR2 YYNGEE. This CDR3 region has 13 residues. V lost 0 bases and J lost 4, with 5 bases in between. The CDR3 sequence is CASSVGRGNTIYF. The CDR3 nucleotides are TGTGCCAGCAGCGTAGGAAGGGGAAACACCATATATTTT.

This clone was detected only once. CDR3 protein: CASSFLVGGEFTDTQYF. CDR3 in DNA: TGTGCCAGCAGCTTCTTGGTTGGGGGGGAATTCACAGATACGCAGTATTTT. This chain uses TRBV5-6 with TRBJ2-3; 7 bases align to TRBD2. Germline V CDR1 and CDR2: SGHDT, YYEEEE. The CDR3 runs 17 residues. V lost 2 bases and J lost 2; bases outside the gene matches: 11.

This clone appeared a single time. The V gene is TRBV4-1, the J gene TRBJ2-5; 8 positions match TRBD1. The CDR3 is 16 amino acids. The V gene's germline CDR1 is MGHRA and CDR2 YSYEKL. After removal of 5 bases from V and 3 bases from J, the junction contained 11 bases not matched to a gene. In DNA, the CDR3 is TGCGCCAGCAGCTCCAAAGCCAGGGGGCAAAAAGAGACCCAGTACTTC. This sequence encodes CASSSKARGQKETQYF.

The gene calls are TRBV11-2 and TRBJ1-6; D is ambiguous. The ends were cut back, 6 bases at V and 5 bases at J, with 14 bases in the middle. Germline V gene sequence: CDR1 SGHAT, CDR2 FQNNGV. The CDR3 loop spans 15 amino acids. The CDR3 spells CASRRPGRNNSPLHF. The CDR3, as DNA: TGTGCCAGCAGAAGACCGGGCCGTAATAATTCACCCCTCCACTTT.

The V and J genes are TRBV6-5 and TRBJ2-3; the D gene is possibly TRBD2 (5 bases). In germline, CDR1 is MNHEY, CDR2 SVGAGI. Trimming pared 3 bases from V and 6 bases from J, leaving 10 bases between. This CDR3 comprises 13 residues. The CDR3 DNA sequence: TGTGCCAGCAGTTATCGGGAAGTGGATACGCAGTATTTT. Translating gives CASSYREVDTQYF.

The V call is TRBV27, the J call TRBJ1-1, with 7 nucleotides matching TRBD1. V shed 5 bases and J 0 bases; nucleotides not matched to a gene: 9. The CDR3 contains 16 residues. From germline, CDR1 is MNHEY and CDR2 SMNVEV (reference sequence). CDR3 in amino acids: CASSPRGRAMNTEAFF. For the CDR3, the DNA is TGTGCCAGCAGTCCCAGGGGGAGGGCCATGAACACTGAAGCTTTCTTT.

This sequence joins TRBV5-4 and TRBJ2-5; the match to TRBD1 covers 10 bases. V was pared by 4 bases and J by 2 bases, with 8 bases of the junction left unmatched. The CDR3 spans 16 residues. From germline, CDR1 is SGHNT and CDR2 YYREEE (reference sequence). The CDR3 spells CASSDGQGGIQETQYF. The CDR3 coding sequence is TGTGCCAGCAGCGACGGACAGGGGGGTATACAAGAGACCCAGTACTTC. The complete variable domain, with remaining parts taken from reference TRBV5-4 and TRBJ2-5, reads ETGVTQSPTHLIKTRGQQVTLRCSSQSGHNTVSWYQQALGQGPQFIFQYYREEENGRGNFPPRFSGLQFPNYSSELNVNALELDDSALYLCASSDGQGGIQETQYFGPGTRLLVL.

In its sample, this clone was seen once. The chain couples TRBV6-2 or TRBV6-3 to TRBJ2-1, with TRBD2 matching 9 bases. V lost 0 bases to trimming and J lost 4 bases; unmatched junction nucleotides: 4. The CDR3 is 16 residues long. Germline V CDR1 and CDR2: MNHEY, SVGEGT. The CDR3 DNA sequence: TGTGCCAGCAGTTACTCGTTAGCGGGGGAATACAATGAGCAGTTCTTC. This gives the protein CASSYSLAGEYNEQFF.

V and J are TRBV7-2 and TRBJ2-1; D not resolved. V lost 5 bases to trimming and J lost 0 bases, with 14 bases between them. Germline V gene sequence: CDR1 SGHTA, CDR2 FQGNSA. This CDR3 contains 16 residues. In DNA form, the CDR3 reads TGTGCCAGCAGCCCAGTTGGGGTGAGCTCCTACAATGAGCAGTTCTTC. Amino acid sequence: CASSPVGVSSYNEQFF.

The CDR3 nucleotides read TGTGCCAGCAGCCAAGATTTCCGGGGGATCGCCTACGAGCAGTACTTC. This gives the protein CASSQDFRGIAYEQYF. The chain recombines TRBV4-2 with TRBJ2-7, with D perhaps matching TRBD2 (6 bases). This CDR3 has 16 residues. V shed 0 bases and J shed 2 bases, with 14 bases lying between them. Germline CDR1 reads LGHNA; CDR2 reads YNFKEQ.

The CDR3 DNA reads TGTGCCAGCAGCCCCCAAGGAGGATCCTACGAGCAGTACTTC. This translates into CASSPQGGSYEQYF. The genes are TRBV7-3 and TRBJ2-7; possible D gene TRBD2, 5 bases. CDR3 length: 14 amino acids. Germline assignment: CDR1 SGHTA and CDR2 FQGTGA. The V and J ends lost 5 bases and 1 base respectively, with 12 bases between them.

The CDR3 region is CASSPPASPLHF. The CDR3, as DNA: TGTGCCAGTAGTCCCCCCGCGTCACCCCTCCACTTT. This chain links TRBV19 with TRBJ1-6; the D is unclear. The V gene lost 5 bases and the J gene lost 10 bases, with 9 bases spanning the gap. The germline V gene encodes CDR1 LNHDA and CDR2 SQIVND (reference sequence). This CDR3 region has 12 residues.

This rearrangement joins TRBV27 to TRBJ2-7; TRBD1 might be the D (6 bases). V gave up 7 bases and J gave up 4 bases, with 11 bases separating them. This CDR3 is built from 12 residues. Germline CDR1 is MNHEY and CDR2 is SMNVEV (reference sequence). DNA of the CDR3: TGTGCCAGCAATTACCAGGGGTACGAGCAGTACTTC. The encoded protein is CASNYQGYEQYF.

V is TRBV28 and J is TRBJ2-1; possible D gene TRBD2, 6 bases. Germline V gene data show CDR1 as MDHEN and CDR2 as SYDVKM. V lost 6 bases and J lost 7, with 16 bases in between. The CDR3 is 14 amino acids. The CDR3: CASRPGGALNEQFF. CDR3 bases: TGTGCCAGCAGGCCAGGCGGGGCGTTAAATGAGCAGTTCTTC. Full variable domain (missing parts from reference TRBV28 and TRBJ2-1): DVKVTQSSRYLVKRTGEKVFLECVQDMDHENMFWYRQDPGLGLRLIYFSYDVKMKEKGDIPEGYSVSREKKERFSLILESASTNQTSMYLCASRPGGALNEQFFGPGTRLTVL.

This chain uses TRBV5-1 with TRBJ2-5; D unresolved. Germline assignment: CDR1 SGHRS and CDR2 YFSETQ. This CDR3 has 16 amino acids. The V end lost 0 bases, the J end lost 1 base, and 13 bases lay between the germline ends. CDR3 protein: CASSLVGNRVQETQYF. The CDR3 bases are TGCGCCAGCAGCTTGGTGGGCAATCGGGTCCAAGAGACCCAGTACTTC. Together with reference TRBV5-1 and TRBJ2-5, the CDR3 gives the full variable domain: KAGVTQTPRYLIKTRGQQVTLSCSPISGHRSVSWYQQTPGQGLQFLFEYFSETQRNKGNFPGRFSGRQFSNSRSEMNVSTLELGDSALYLCASSLVGNRVQETQYFGPGTRLLVL.

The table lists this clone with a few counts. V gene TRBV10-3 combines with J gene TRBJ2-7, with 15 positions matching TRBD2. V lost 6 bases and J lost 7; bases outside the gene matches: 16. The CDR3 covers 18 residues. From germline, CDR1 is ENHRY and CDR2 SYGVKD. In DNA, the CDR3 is TGTGCCATCAGCGATATTGATCCGGGACTAGCGGGGGGTAAAGAGCAGTACTTC. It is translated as CAISDIDPGLAGGKEQYF.

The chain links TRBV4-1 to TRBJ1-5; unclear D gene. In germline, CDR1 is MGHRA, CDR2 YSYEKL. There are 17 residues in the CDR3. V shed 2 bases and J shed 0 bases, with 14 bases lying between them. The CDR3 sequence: CASSQWPPPYSNQPQHF. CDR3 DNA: TGCGCCAGCAGCCAATGGCCCCCCCCCTATAGCAATCAGCCCCAGCATTTT.

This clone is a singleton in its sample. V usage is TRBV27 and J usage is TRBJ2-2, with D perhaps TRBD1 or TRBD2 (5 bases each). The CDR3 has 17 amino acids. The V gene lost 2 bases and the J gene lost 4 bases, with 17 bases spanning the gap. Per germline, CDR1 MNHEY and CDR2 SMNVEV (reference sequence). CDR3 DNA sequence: TGTGCCAGCAGTTTAGGCGCTGGTCTGGGACCCACCGGGGAGCTGTTTTTT. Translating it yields CASSLGAGLGPTGELFF.

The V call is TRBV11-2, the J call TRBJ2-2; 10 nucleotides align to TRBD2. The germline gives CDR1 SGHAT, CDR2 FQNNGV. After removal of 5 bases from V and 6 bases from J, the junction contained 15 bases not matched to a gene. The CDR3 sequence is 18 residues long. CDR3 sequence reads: CASSGGGQAGGHAGELFF. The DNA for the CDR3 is TGTGCCAGCAGCGGAGGAGGGCAAGCGGGGGGGCACGCCGGGGAGCTGTTTTTT. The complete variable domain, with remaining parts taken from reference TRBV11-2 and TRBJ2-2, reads EAGVAQSPRYKIIEKRQSVAFWCNPISGHATLYWYQQILGQGPKLLIQFQNNGVVDDSQLPKDRFSAERLKGVDSTLKIQPAKLEDSAVYLCASSGGGQAGGHAGELFFGEGSRLTVL.

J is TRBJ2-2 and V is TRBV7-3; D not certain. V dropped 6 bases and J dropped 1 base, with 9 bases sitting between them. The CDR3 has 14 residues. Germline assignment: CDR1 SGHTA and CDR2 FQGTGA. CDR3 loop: CASRRVGNTGELFF. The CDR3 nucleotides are TGTGCCAGCAGAAGGGTGGGGAACACCGGGGAGCTGTTTTTT.

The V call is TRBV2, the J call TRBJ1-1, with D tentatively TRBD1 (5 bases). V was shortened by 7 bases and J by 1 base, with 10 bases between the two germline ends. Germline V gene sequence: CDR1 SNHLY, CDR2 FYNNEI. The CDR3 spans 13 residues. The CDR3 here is CASNYRKNTEAFF. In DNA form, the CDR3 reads TGTGCCAGCAACTACAGGAAGAACACTGAAGCTTTCTTT.

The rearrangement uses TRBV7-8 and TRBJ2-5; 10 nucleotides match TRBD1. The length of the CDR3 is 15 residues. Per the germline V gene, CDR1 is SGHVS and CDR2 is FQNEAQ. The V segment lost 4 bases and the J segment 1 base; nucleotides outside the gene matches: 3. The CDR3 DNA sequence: TGTGCCAGCAGCTGGGACAGGGGCCCCCAAGAGACCCAGTACTTC. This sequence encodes CASSWDRGPQETQYF.